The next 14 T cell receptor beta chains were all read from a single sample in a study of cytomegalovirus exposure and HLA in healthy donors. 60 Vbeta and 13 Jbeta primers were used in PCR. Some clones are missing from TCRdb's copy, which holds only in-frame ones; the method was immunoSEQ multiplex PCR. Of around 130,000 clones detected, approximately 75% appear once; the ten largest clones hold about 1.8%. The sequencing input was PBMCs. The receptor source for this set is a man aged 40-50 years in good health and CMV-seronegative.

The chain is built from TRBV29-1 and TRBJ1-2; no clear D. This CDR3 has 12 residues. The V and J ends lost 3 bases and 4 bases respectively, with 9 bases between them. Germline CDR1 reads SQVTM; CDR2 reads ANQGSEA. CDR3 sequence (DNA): TGCAGCGTTGAGCTCTACGGCTATGGCTACACCTTC. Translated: CSVELYGYGYTF.

For the CDR3, the DNA is TGTGCCAGCAGCTCCCCGCGGGCCGCGCTAAACAATGAGCAGTTCTTC. Protein product: CASSSPRAALNNEQFF. The chain links TRBV9 to TRBJ2-1; possible D gene TRBD2, 5 bases. Germline assignment: CDR1 SGDLS and CDR2 YYNGEE. V was shortened by 4 bases and J by 5 bases, with 19 bases between the two germline ends. The CDR3 contains 16 residues.

The CDR3 loop is CAIRPGLGGTGELFF. CDR3 nucleotide sequence: TGTGCCATCAGGCCTGGACTGGGGGGGACCGGGGAGCTGTTTTTT. The J gene is TRBJ2-2, the V gene TRBV10-3, with 7 bases matching TRBD2. The germline V gene has CDR1 ENHRY and CDR2 SYGVKD. The CDR3 sequence is 15 residues long. Trimming removed 6 bases from V and 5 bases from J; junction bases left unmatched: 9.

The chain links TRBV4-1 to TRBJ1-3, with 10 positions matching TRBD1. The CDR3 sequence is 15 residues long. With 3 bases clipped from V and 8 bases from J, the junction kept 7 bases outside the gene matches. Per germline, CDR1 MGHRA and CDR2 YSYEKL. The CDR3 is CASSHDWDRGDTIYF. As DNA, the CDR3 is TGCGCCAGCAGCCACGATTGGGACAGGGGAGACACCATATATTTT.

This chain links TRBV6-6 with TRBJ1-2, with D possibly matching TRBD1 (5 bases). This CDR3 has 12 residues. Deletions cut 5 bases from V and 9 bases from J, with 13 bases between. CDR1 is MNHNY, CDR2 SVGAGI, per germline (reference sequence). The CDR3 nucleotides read TGTGCCAGCAGTCGAGACAGAAGGTGCTACACCTTC. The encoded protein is CASSRDRRCYTF.

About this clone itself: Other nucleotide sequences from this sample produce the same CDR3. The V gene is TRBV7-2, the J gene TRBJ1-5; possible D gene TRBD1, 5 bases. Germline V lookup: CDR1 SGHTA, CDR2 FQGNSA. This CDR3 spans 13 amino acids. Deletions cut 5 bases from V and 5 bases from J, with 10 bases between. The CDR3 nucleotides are TGTGCCAGCAGCCCTGACAGTTATCAGCCCCAGCATTTT. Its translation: CASSPDSYQPQHF.

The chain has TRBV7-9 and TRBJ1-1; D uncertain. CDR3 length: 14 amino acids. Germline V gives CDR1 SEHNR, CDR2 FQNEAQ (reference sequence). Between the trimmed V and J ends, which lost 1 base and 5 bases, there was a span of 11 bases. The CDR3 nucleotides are TGTGCCAGCAGCTTAGTGACAATCGGTACTGAAGCTTTCTTT. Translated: CASSLVTIGTEAFF.

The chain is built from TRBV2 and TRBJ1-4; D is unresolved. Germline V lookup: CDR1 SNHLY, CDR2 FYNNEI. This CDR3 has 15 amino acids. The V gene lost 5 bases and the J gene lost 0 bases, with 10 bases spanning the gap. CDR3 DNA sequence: TGTGCCAGCAGTAGGTTGCAGGCAACTAATGAAAAACTGTTTTTT. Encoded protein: CASSRLQATNEKLFF.

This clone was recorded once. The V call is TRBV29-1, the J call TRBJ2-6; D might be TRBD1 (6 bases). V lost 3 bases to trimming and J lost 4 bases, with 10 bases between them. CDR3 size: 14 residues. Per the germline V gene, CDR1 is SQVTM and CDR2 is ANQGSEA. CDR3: CSVEDSSGANVLTF. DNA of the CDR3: TGCAGCGTTGAGGACAGCTCCGGGGCCAACGTCCTGACTTTC.

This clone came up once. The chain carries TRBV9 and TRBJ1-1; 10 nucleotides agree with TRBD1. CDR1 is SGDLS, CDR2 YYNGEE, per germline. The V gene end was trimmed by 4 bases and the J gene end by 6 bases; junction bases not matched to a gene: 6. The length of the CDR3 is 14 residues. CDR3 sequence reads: CASSLGQGESEAFF. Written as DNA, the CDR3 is TGTGCCAGCAGCTTAGGACAGGGGGAATCTGAAGCTTTCTTT.

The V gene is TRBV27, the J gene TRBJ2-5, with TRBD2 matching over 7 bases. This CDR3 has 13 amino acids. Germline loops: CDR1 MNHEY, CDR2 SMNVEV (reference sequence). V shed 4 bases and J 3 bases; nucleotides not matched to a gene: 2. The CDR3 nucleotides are TGTGCCAGCAGTTCTGCGGGGGAAGAGACCCAGTACTTC. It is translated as CASSSAGEETQYF.

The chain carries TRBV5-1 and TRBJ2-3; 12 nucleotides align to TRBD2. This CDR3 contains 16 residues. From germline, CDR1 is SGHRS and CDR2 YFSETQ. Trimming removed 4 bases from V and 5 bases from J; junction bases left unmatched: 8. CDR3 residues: CASSQTSGGQGDTQYF. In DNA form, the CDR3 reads TGCGCCAGCAGCCAAACTAGCGGGGGGCAAGGAGATACGCAGTATTTT. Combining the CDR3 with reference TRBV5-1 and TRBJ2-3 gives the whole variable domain KAGVTQTPRYLIKTRGQQVTLSCSPISGHRSVSWYQQTPGQGLQFLFEYFSETQRNKGNFPGRFSGRQFSNSRSEMNVSTLELGDSALYLCASSQTSGGQGDTQYFGPGTRLTVL.

CDR3 DNA: TGTGCCAGCAGCCCATATACTAGCGGGAGGGATATTTCCTACAATGAGCAGTTCTTC. Its protein product is CASSPYTSGRDISYNEQFF. J is TRBJ2-1 and V is TRBV5-5, with 13 positions matching TRBD2. The CDR3 loop spans 19 amino acids. Losses at the gene ends were 4 bases for V and 1 base for J; bases not matched to a gene: 11. Germline V gene data show CDR1 as SGHKS and CDR2 as YYEKEE (reference sequence).

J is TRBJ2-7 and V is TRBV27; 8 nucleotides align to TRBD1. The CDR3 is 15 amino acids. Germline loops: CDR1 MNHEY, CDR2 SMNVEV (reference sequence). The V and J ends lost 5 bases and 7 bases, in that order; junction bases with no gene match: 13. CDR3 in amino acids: CASSPYGTGKEEQYF. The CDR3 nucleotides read TGTGCCAGCAGTCCTTACGGGACAGGAAAGGAAGAGCAGTACTTC.